The rows below give T cell receptor beta chains drawn from one sample of a study of blood T cell repertoires in COVID-19. Sequencing was performed with immunoSEQ multiplex PCR; in TCRdb, only in-frame clones are kept and a portion is missing. The repertoire holds around 190,000 clones, with approximately 90% as singletons. The material sequenced was PBMCs or T cells enriched from blood (not recorded which). The receptor source for this set is a man aged 18 to 30 with acute COVID-19. Both conserved end residues are part of each CDR3. The order of the fields is V gene, D gene, J gene, clone size, CDR3 protein, CDR3 DNA. A D gene is named only where the DNA matches it firmly. Clone size is not always given. Where it is, it says once, few, many or a class for expanded clones.

TRBV30	.	TRBJ2-7	.	CAWSVGLARTNEQYF	TGTGCCTGGAGTGTTGGTCTAGCTCGGACCAACGAGCAGTACTTC
TRBV6-5	TRBD1	TRBJ2-7	.	CASSYSPLGTDEQYF	TGTGCCAGCAGTTACTCCCCACTCGGGACAGACGAGCAGTACTTC
TRBV3-1/TRBV3-2	.	TRBJ2-5	once	CASSQDPRDQETQYF	TGTGCCAGCAGCCAAGATCCAAGAGACCAAGAGACCCAGTACTTC
TRBV6-2/TRBV6-3	.	TRBJ1-6	.	CASSPNHPRHKQVQRDNSPLHF	TGTGCCAGCAGCCCTAACCACCCGAGACACAAACAGGTCCAACGCGATAATTCACCCCTCCACTTT
TRBV9	TRBD1	TRBJ2-1	.	CASSVGPGGAYNEQFF	TGTGCCAGCAGCGTAGGGCCAGGGGGCGCCTACAATGAGCAGTTCTTC
TRBV7-2	.	TRBJ2-1	.	CASSLELAHEQFF	TGTGCCAGCAGCTTAGAACTAGCCCATGAGCAGTTCTTC
TRBV2	.	TRBJ1-1	.	CASSSYQNTEAFF	TGTGCCAGCAGTTCCTATCAGAACACTGAAGCTTTCTTT
TRBV7-3	TRBD1	TRBJ1-2	.	CASTHLIPYRGSWDGYTF	TGTGCCAGCACCCATCTTATACCGTACAGGGGGTCATGGGATGGCTACACCTTC
TRBV10-3	.	TRBJ2-3	.	CAISEPLDTQYF	TGTGCCATCAGTGAGCCCCTGGATACGCAGTATTTT
TRBV10-1	TRBD1	TRBJ2-1	.	CASSDGTGANNEQFF	TGCGCCAGCAGTGATGGGACAGGGGCCAACAATGAGCAGTTCTTC
TRBV28	.	TRBJ1-6	.	CASSEQEGYNSPLHF	TGTGCCAGCAGCGAGCAGGAGGGGTATAATTCACCCCTCCACTTT
TRBV12-5	.	TRBJ1-5	.	CASGIETGARQPQHF	TGTGCTAGTGGGATCGAGACTGGGGCGAGGCAGCCCCAGCATTTT
TRBV19	.	TRBJ2-7	.	CASSIDSRSYEQYF	TGTGCCAGTAGTATAGATTCGCGGTCGTACGAGCAGTACTTC
TRBV14	TRBD1	TRBJ2-3	.	CASSLGGQGTDTQYF	TGTGCCAGCAGCCTTGGGGGACAGGGGACAGATACGCAGTATTTT
TRBV4-3	TRBD1	TRBJ1-5	.	CASSQDPSPGQANYSNQPQHF	TGCGCCAGCAGCCAAGATCCCTCCCCGGGACAGGCTAACTATAGCAATCAGCCCCAGCATTTT
TRBV5-1	TRBD1	TRBJ2-5	.	CASSLIHRGETQYF	TGCGCCAGCAGCCTGATCCACAGGGGTGAGACCCAGTACTTC
TRBV7-8	TRBD2	TRBJ2-2	.	CASSLAMTSGRALGELFF	TGTGCCAGCAGCTTAGCAATGACTAGCGGGAGGGCCTTGGGGGAGCTGTTTTTT
TRBV28	TRBD2	TRBJ2-3	.	CASSFGGRTPDTQYF	TGTGCCAGCAGTTTTGGCGGGAGAACCCCAGATACGCAGTATTTT
TRBV29-1	TRBD1	TRBJ2-7	.	CSVESQGAYEQYF	TGCAGCGTTGAATCACAGGGGGCCTACGAGCAGTACTTC
TRBV4-3	.	TRBJ1-3	.	CASSQDWGLENTIYF	TGCGCCAGCAGCCAAGACTGGGGGCTAGAAAACACCATATATTTT
TRBV4-3	.	TRBJ2-2	.	CASSQTLGHNTGELFF	TGCGCCAGCAGCCAGACGCTCGGACATAACACCGGGGAGCTGTTTTTT
TRBV7-9	TRBD1	TRBJ2-7	.	CASSLRDRPIYEQYF	TGTGCCAGCAGCTTACGGGACAGGCCCATCTACGAGCAGTACTTC
TRBV14	.	TRBJ1-6	.	CASSPKGGAHRSPLHF	TGTGCCAGCAGCCCAAAGGGAGGGGCGCATCGTTCACCCCTCCACTTT
TRBV18	.	TRBJ1-2	.	CASSPNRVRGYTF	TGTGCCAGCTCACCAAATCGGGTGAGGGGCTACACCTTC
TRBV18	TRBD1	TRBJ1-2	.	CASSPLTGVGDYGYTF	TGTGCCAGCTCACCACTGACAGGGGTCGGGGACTATGGCTACACCTTC
TRBV11-2	TRBD1	TRBJ1-1	.	CASSFTGGAGSTEAFF	TGTGCCAGCAGCTTTACAGGGGGCGCGGGGAGCACTGAAGCTTTCTTT
TRBV7-2	.	TRBJ2-7	.	CASSLGGQGAYEQYF	TGTGCCAGCAGCTTAGGAGGCCAGGGCGCTTACGAGCAGTACTTC
TRBV5-4	TRBD1	TRBJ1-1	.	CASSSGGAVRNTEAFF	TGTGCCAGCAGCTCAGGGGGAGCGGTTAGAAACACTGAAGCTTTCTTT
TRBV19	TRBD1	TRBJ2-5	.	CASRQGFGETQYF	TGTGCCAGTAGACAGGGGTTCGGAGAGACCCAGTACTTC
TRBV9	.	TRBJ1-1	.	CASSGPLGAEAFF	TGTGCCAGCAGCGGGCCCCTGGGAGCTGAAGCTTTCTTT
TRBV4-3	TRBD2	TRBJ2-3	.	CASSQEREGRNTQYF	TGCGCCAGCAGCCAAGAGCGGGAGGGCCGAAATACGCAGTATTTT
TRBV5-1	.	TRBJ2-2	few	CASSLARETYTGELFF	TGCGCCAGCAGCTTGGCCAGAGAGACTTACACCGGGGAGCTGTTTTTT
TRBV5-1	TRBD1	TRBJ2-2	.	CASGGQGRNTGELFF	TGCGCCAGCGGGGGACAGGGTCGCAACACCGGGGAGCTGTTTTTT
TRBV5-1	.	TRBJ2-2	.	CASRAGSSGSGELFF	TGCGCCAGCAGGGCCGGGAGCTCGGGCTCCGGGGAGCTGTTTTTT
TRBV21-1	.	TRBJ2-7	once	CASSKAATSGPSYEQYF	TGTGCCAGCAGCAAAGCTGCGACTAGCGGGCCCTCCTACGAGCAGTACTTC
TRBV27	TRBD2	TRBJ2-7	.	CASRRRAGYYEQYF	TGTGCCAGCAGAAGGAGAGCGGGGTACTACGAGCAGTACTTC
TRBV30	.	TRBJ1-5	.	CAWSVQIVQGNQPQHF	TGTGCCTGGAGTGTACAGATCGTGCAAGGCAATCAGCCCCAGCATTTT
TRBV2	.	TRBJ2-7	.	CASRRYGLYEQYF	TGTGCCAGCAGGAGGTATGGGTTATACGAGCAGTACTTC
TRBV7-9	TRBD1	TRBJ1-1	.	CASSAGQIEAFF	TGTGCCAGCAGCGCGGGACAGATAGAAGCTTTCTTT
TRBV4-3	TRBD2	TRBJ2-3	.	CASSRALAGGRTDTQYF	TGCGCCAGCAGCCGAGCGCTAGCGGGAGGACGCACAGATACGCAGTATTTT
TRBV4-1	.	TRBJ2-1	.	CASSPTEYNEQFF	TGCGCCAGCAGCCCCACAGAGTACAATGAGCAGTTCTTC
TRBV5-6	TRBD1	TRBJ2-1	.	CASSQDRIVYNEQFF	TGTGCCAGCAGCCAGGACAGGATCGTGTACAATGAGCAGTTCTTC
TRBV7-9	.	TRBJ2-7	.	CASSYAVGGHHSYEQYF	TGTGCCAGCAGTTATGCGGTAGGGGGTCACCACTCCTACGAGCAGTACTTC
TRBV20-1	.	TRBJ1-6	.	CSASGGGYNSPLHF	TGCAGTGCTAGTGGGGGGGGATATAATTCACCCCTCCACTTT
TRBV9	TRBD2	TRBJ2-1	.	CASSVGSGGLFF	TGTGCCAGCAGCGTAGGATCGGGGGGTTTGTTCTTC
TRBV30	TRBD2	TRBJ2-7	.	CAWRKSGSGWEQYF	TGTGCCTGGAGGAAAAGCGGGAGTGGTTGGGAGCAGTACTTC
TRBV7-2	TRBD1	TRBJ2-7	.	CASSLGTGETYEQYF	TGTGCCAGCAGCTTGGGTACAGGGGAGACCTACGAGCAGTACTTC
TRBV7-9	.	TRBJ2-1	once	CASSHREGRYNEQFF	TGTGCCAGCAGCCACAGGGAGGGGAGATACAATGAGCAGTTCTTC
TRBV14	.	TRBJ2-2	.	CASSQRSASTGELFF	TGTGCCAGCAGCCAACGGTCAGCGAGCACCGGGGAGCTGTTTTTT
TRBV13	.	TRBJ1-1	.	CASSVPGNTEAFF	TGTGCCAGCAGCGTACCGGGGAACACTGAAGCTTTCTTT
TRBV6-5	.	TRBJ2-5	once	CASTLQETQYF	TGTGCCAGCACCTTACAAGAGACCCAGTACTTC